These 14 T cell receptor beta chains came from one sample sequenced in a study of T cell changes during pregnancy in multiple sclerosis. Using immunoSEQ multiplex PCR, the repertoire was profiled, and TCRdb retains in-frame clones only, with some absent. This table holds around 36,000 clones, roughly nine tenths found once. This sample comprised CD8+ T cells from peripheral blood mononuclear cells, obtained before pregnancy. These receptor sequences come from a female donor with multiple sclerosis, enrolled in a pregnancy study.

The chain couples TRBV5-1 to TRBJ2-1, with a tentative D call TRBD1 (6 bases). CDR1 and CDR2 from the germline V gene are SGHRS and YFSETQ. The CDR3 has 16 amino acids. V lost 2 bases, J lost 7 bases, and 19 bases lay in between. This CDR3 is CASSFAGNRVYNEQFF. CDR3 nucleotide sequence: TGCGCCAGCAGCTTCGCAGGAAACAGGGTGTATAATGAGCAGTTCTTC.

The J gene is TRBJ1-4, the V gene TRBV5-6, with D unclear. Germline CDR1 reads SGHDT; CDR2 reads YYEEEE. The CDR3 is 18 amino acids. V was cut by 3 bases and J by 2 bases, with 20 bases left in between. Written as DNA, the CDR3 is TGTGCCAGCAGCTCCGGAGGCCCAGGTCCTGCCACTAATGAAAAACTGTTTTTT. Translating gives CASSSGGPGPATNEKLFF. The variable domain in full, with the rest retrieved from reference TRBV5-6 and TRBJ1-4, is DAGVTQSPTHLIKTRGQQVTLRCSPKSGHDTVSWYQQALGQGPQFIFQYYEEEERQRGNFPDRFSGHQFPNYSSELNVNALLLGDSALYLCASSSGGPGPATNEKLFFGSGTQLSVL.

The chain joins TRBV27 to TRBJ1-1; D perhaps matches TRBD1 (5 bases). The CDR3 spans 13 residues. Germline V gene data show CDR1 as MNHEY and CDR2 as SMNVEV (reference sequence). The V and J ends lost 5 bases and 6 bases respectively, with 13 bases between them. The CDR3 protein is CASSPGIGAEAFF. CDR3 sequence (DNA): TGTGCCAGCAGTCCCGGTATAGGGGCTGAAGCTTTCTTT.

This clone occurred once. This chain uses TRBV5-3 with TRBJ1-2; TRBD1 might be the D (6 bases). TRBV5-3 has ORF status, its function being uncertain. The CDR3 runs 16 residues. V lost 3 bases to trimming and J lost 7 bases, with 22 bases between them. The CDR3 DNA is TGTGCCAGAAGCTCGCTTTGTTGGGGGCTTTTCTGTGGCTACACCTTC. It codes for CARSSLCWGLFCGYTF.

The chain combines TRBV27 with TRBJ1-6; 9 nucleotides align to TRBD1. The J segment lost 11 bases and the V segment lost 5 bases, leaving 7 bases of the junction unmatched. Germline lookup yields CDR1 MNHEY and CDR2 SMNVEV (reference sequence). This CDR3 spans 14 amino acids. In DNA form, the CDR3 reads TGTGCCAGCAGTCCAGGGACAGGGCTCCCACCCCTCCACTTT. This gives the protein CASSPGTGLPPLHF.

V gene TRBV9 combines with J gene TRBJ2-1; 8 positions match TRBD1. The V gene end was trimmed by 4 bases and the J gene end by 3 bases; junction bases not matched to a gene: 6. This CDR3 is built from 15 residues. Looked up from germline, CDR1 is SGDLS and CDR2 is YYNGEE. As DNA, the CDR3 is TGTGCCAGCAGCACGACCGGGACAGGCTACAATGAGCAGTTCTTC. Its protein product is CASSTTGTGYNEQFF.

The chain links TRBV15 to TRBJ1-5; D may be TRBD1 (5 bases). V lost 0 bases and J lost 0, with 6 bases in between. The CDR3 totals 15 residues. Germline V CDR1 and CDR2: LNHNV, YYDKDF (reference sequence). The CDR3 DNA follows: TGTGCCACCAGCAGAGACAGGGCTAGCAATCAGCCCCAGCATTTT. Its protein product is CATSRDRASNQPQHF.

V is TRBV27 and J is TRBJ2-7; 9 nucleotides align to TRBD1. CDR1 MNHEY and CDR2 SMNVEV come from the germline V gene (reference sequence). Trimming removed 4 bases from V and 7 bases from J; junction bases left unmatched: 8. The CDR3 sequence is 14 residues long. The CDR3 DNA is TGTGCCAGCAGTTCCGCGGGACAGGGTTGGGAGCAGTACTTC. Encoded protein: CASSSAGQGWEQYF.

The chain joins TRBV30 to TRBJ2-1; 8 bases agree with TRBD2. From germline, CDR1 is GTSNPN and CDR2 SVGIG (reference sequence). This CDR3 spans 15 amino acids. The J segment lost 6 bases and the V segment lost 0 bases, leaving 7 bases of the junction unmatched. The CDR3 here is CAWSVRASGFNEQFF. CDR3 sequence (DNA): TGTGCCTGGAGTGTACGGGCTAGCGGGTTCAATGAGCAGTTCTTC. The variable domain in full, with the rest retrieved from reference TRBV30 and TRBJ2-1, is SQTIHQWPATLVQPVGSPLSLECTVEGTSNPNLYWYRQAAGRGLQLLFYSVGIGQISSEVPQNLSASRPQDRQFILSSKKLLLSDSGFYLCAWSVRASGFNEQFFGPGTRLTVL.

This clone is classed as medium-sized. This chain connects TRBV9 to TRBJ2-7, with D maybe TRBD1 (6 bases). Between the trimmed V and J ends, which lost 0 bases and 6 bases, there was a span of 19 bases. This CDR3 contains 16 residues. Germline V gives CDR1 SGDLS, CDR2 YYNGEE. CDR3 loop: CASSVGGAGALSEQYF. The DNA of the CDR3 is TGTGCCAGCAGCGTAGGTGGGGCAGGGGCTCTCTCCGAGCAGTACTTC.

The gene calls are TRBV28 and TRBJ2-7; 7 bases are shared with TRBD1. Looked up from germline, CDR1 is MDHEN and CDR2 is SYDVKM. CDR3 size: 16 residues. The V gene end was trimmed by 6 bases and the J gene end by 4 bases; junction bases not matched to a gene: 15. The CDR3 DNA sequence: TGTGCCAGCAGCATCTCTATCCGGGACAGCTTGTACGAGCAGTACTTC. It yields the protein CASSISIRDSLYEQYF. Full variable domain (missing parts from reference TRBV28 and TRBJ2-7): DVKVTQSSRYLVKRTGEKVFLECVQDMDHENMFWYRQDPGLGLRLIYFSYDVKMKEKGDIPEGYSVSREKKERFSLILESASTNQTSMYLCASSISIRDSLYEQYFGPGTRLTVT.

The rearrangement uses TRBV28 and TRBJ2-7; no clear D. The length of the CDR3 is 12 residues. Trimming pared 6 bases from V and 3 bases from J, leaving 9 bases between. Germline loops: CDR1 MDHEN, CDR2 SYDVKM. The CDR3 protein is CASSLDGYEQYF. Here the CDR3 DNA reads TGTGCCAGCAGCCTAGACGGCTACGAGCAGTACTTC.

The genes are TRBV6-5 and TRBJ1-1; perhaps TRBD1 as D (5 bases). The CDR3 length is 14 residues. Germline CDR1 and CDR2: MNHEY and SVGAGI. V was trimmed by 5 bases and J by 6 bases, leaving 16 bases between them. For the CDR3, the DNA is TGTGCCAGCAGTCGACAGTGGGGGGAACCTGAAGCTTTCTTT. Translation: CASSRQWGEPEAFF.

V gene TRBV2 combines with J gene TRBJ2-7; TRBD2 agrees at 10 bases. The V gene end was trimmed by 6 bases and the J gene end by 3 bases; junction bases not matched to a gene: 2. The CDR3 runs to 13 residues. The germline V gene has CDR1 SNHLY and CDR2 FYNNEI. The CDR3 loop is CASRVAGGYEQYF. As DNA, the CDR3 is TGTGCCAGCAGAGTAGCGGGAGGCTACGAGCAGTACTTC.